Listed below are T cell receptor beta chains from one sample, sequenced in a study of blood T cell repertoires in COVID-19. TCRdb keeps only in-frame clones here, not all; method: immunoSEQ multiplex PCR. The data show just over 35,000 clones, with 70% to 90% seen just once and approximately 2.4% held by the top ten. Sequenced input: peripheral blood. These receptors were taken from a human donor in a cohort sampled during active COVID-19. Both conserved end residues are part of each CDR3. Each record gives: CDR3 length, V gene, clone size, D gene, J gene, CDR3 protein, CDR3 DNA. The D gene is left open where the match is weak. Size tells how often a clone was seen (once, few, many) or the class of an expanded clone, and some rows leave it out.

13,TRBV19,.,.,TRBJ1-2,CASSIDRFYGYTF,TGTGCCAGTAGTATCGACAGATTCTATGGCTACACCTTC
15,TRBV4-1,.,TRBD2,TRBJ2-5,CASSLTSGTRETQYF,TGCGCCAGCAGCCTAACTTCCGGGACTAGGGAGACCCAGTACTTC
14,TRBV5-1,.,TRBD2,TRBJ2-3,CASSGGGATDTQYF,TGCGCCAGCAGCGGCGGGGGGGCAACAGATACGCAGTATTTT
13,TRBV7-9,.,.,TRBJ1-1,CASSLDSVTEAFF,TGTGCCAGCAGCTTAGACAGTGTCACTGAAGCTTTCTTT
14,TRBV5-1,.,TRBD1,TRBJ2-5,CASSARTGWETQYF,TGCGCCAGCAGCGCTCGGACAGGCTGGGAGACCCAGTACTTC
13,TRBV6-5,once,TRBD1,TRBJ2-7,CASRDRGTYEQYF,TGTGCCAGTCGGGACAGGGGCACCTACGAGCAGTACTTC
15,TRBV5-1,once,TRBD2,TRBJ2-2,CASSLEAGEAGELFF,TGCGCCAGCAGCTTGGAAGCGGGAGAAGCCGGGGAGCTGTTTTTT
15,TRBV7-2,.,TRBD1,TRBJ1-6,CASSPLRTGQSPLHF,TGTGCCAGCAGCCCCCTCCGGACAGGGCAATCACCCCTCCACTTT
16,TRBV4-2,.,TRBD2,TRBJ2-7,CASSQISGGISYEQYF,TGTGCCAGCAGCCAAATTTCGGGGGGGATCTCCTACGAGCAGTACTTC
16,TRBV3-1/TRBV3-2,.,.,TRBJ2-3,CASSPFSGSSTDTQYF,TGTGCCAGCAGCCCCTTTAGCGGTAGCAGCACAGATACGCAGTATTTT
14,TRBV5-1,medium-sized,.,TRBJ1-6,CASRTEQANSPLHF,TGCGCCAGCAGGACAGAACAGGCGAATTCACCCCTCCACTTT
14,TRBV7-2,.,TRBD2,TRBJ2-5,CASSSRLAEETQYF,TGTGCCAGCAGCTCCCGACTAGCGGAAGAGACCCAGTACTTC
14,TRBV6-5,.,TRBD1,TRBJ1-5,CASRDRLWNQPQHF,TGTGCCAGCAGGGACAGGTTGTGGAATCAGCCCCAGCATTTT
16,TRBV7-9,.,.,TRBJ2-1,CASSLFTGSSYNEQFF,TGTGCCAGCAGCTTATTTACAGGGAGCTCCTACAATGAGCAGTTCTTC
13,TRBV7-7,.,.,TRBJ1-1,CASSFTRNTEAFF,TGTGCTAGCAGCTTTACGAGGAACACTGAAGCTTTCTTT
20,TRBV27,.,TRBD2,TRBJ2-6,CASSARLAGAKNSGANVLTF,TGTGCCAGCAGTGCTAGACTAGCGGGGGCCAAAAACTCTGGGGCCAACGTCCTGACTTTC